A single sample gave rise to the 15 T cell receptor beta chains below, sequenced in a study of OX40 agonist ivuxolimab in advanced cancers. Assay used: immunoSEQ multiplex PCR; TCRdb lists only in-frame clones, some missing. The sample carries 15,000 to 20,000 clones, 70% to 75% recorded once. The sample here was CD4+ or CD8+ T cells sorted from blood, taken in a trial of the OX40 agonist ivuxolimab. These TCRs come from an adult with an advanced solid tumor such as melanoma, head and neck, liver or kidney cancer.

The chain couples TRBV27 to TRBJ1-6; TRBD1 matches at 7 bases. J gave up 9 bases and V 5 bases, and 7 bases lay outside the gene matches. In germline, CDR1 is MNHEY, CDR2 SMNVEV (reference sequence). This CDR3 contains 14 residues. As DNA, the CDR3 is TGTGCCAGCAGTCCGGACAGGCAGGTTTCACCCCTCCACTTT. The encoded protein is CASSPDRQVSPLHF.

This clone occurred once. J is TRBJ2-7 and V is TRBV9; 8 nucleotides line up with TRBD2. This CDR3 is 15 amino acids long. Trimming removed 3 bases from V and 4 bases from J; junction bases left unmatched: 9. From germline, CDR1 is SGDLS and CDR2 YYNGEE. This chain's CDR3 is CASSESGSTVYEQYF. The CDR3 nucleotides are TGTGCCAGCAGCGAAAGCGGGAGCACTGTTTACGAGCAGTACTTC. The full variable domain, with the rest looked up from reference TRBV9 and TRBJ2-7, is DSGVTQTPKHLITATGQRVTLRCSPRSGDLSVYWYQQSLDQGLQFLIQYYNGEERAKGNILERFSAQQFPDLHSELNLSSLELGDSALYFCASSESGSTVYEQYFGPGTRLTVT.

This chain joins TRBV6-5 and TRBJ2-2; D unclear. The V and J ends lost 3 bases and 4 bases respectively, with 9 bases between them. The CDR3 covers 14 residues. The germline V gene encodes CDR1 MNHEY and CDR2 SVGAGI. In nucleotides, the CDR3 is TGTGCCAGCAGTTATGCCCCTTTCACCGGGGAGCTGTTTTTT. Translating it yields CASSYAPFTGELFF.

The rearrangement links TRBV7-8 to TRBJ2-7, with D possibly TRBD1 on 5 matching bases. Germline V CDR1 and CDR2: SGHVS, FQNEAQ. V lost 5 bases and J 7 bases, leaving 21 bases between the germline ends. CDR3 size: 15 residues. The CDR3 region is CASSPYQGPSWEQYF. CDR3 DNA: TGTGCCAGCAGCCCGTATCAGGGTCCCTCTTGGGAGCAGTACTTC.

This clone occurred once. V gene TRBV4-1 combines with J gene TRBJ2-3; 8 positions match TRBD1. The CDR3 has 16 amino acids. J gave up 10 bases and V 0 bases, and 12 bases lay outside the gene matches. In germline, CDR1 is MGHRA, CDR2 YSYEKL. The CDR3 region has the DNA TGCGCCAGCAGCCAAGATCGGGGACAGGCGCGGGTCGCGCAGTATTTT. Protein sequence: CASSQDRGQARVAQYF.

The chain's CDR3 is CASSFGGVTEAFF. CDR3 coding DNA: TGTGCCAGCAGTTTTGGAGGGGTCACTGAAGCTTTCTTT. The chain links TRBV28 to TRBJ1-1; D is possibly TRBD1 (5 bases). The CDR3 is 13 residues long. Germline lookup yields CDR1 MDHEN and CDR2 SYDVKM. The ends were cut back, 3 bases at V and 4 bases at J, with 9 bases in the middle.

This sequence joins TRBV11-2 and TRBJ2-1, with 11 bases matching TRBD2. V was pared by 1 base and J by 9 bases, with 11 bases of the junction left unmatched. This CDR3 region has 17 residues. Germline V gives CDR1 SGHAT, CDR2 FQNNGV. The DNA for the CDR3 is TGTGCCAGCAGCTTAGTCCTCGGTAGCGGGGGGGCCGGTGAGCAGTTCTTC. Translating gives CASSLVLGSGGAGEQFF.

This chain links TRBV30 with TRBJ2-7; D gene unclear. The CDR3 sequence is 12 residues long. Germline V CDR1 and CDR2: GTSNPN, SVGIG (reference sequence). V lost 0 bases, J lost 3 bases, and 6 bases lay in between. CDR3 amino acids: CAWSVARYEQYF. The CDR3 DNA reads TGTGCCTGGAGTGTCGCTCGCTACGAGCAGTACTTC.

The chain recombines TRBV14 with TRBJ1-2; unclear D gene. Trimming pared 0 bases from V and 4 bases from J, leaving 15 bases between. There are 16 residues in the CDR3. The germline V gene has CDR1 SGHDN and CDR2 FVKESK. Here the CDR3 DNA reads TGTGCCAGCAGCCAAGACGTTGAAGTTCCCTTCTATGGCTACACCTTC. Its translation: CASSQDVEVPFYGYTF.

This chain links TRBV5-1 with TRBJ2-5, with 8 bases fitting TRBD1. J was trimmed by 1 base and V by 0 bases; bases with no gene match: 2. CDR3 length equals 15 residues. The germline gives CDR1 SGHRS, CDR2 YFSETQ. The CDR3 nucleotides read TGCGCCAGCAGCTTGGATACAGGGGGCCAAGAGACCCAGTACTTC. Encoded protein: CASSLDTGGQETQYF.

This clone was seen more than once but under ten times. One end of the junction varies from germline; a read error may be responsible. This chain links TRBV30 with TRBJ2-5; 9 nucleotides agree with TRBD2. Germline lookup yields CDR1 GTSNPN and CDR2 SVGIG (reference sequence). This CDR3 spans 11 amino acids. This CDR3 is CAWSVGTSRDF. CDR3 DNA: TGTGCCTGGAGTGTCGGGACTAGCCGGGACTTC.

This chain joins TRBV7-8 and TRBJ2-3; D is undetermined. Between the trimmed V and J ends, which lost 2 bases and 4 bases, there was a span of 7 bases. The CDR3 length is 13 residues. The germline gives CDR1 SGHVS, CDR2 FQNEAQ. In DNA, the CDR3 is TGTGCCAGCAGCTTACTGATTCCAGATACGCAGTATTTT. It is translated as CASSLLIPDTQYF.

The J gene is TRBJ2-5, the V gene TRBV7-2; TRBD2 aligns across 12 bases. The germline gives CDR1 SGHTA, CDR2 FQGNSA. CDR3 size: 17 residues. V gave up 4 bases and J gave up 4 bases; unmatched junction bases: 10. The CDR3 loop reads CASSSPSGGALRETQYF. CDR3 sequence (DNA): TGTGCCAGCAGCTCCCCTAGCGGGGGGGCCCTTCGAGAGACCCAGTACTTC.

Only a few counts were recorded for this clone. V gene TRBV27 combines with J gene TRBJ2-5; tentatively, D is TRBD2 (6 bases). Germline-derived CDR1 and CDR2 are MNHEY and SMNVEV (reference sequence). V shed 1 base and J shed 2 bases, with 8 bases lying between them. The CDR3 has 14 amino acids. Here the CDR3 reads CASSLYGTQETQYF. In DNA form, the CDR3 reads TGTGCCAGCAGTTTATATGGGACTCAAGAGACCCAGTACTTC.

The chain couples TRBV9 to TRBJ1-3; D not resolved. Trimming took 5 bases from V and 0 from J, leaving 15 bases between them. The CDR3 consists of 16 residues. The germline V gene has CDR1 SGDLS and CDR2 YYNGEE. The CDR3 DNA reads TGTGCCAGCAGTCCAGCGTCCGGGATCTCTGGAAACACCATATATTTT. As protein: CASSPASGISGNTIYF.